Each of the 3 T cell receptor beta chains below was sequenced from the same sample in a study of human T cells and chemical hapten exposure (dated by TCRdb to 2020 to 2023). The time point label corresponds to: pre-sensitization, week 0. Interpreted using the paper, the treatment or condition label stands for: therapeutic diphenylcyclopropenone sensitization with weekly scalp DPC. The library was produced with RACE. TCRdb shows the sequencer as NextSeq 500. TCRdb ran its own pipeline on the public reads, namely fastp trimming at Q25 and MiXCR clone calling, and kept in-frame beta chains. Rows are combined by CDR3 protein, so each entry shows the most common genes and DNA. This sample gives around 42,000 distinct CDR3 sequences in total; around 12% of them show up just once. In total, the top ten clones hold about 5.7% of the sample. The sequenced sample was whole blood, obtained in connection with sensitization to the hapten diphenylcyclopropenone (DPC). Every receptor here comes from a young woman with alopecia areata. Some clones in this sample may be carry-over from other donors' samples.

The chain recombines TRBV15 with TRBJ1-4; the D is unclear. Germline CDR1 LNHNV, CDR2 YYDKDF (reference sequence). This CDR3 has 17 amino acids. V lost 0 bases, J lost 0 bases, and 11 bases lay in between. As DNA, the CDR3 is TGTGCCACCAGCAGAGATCCAGGAACTCCAACTAATGAAAAACTGTTTTTT. The encoded protein is CATSRDPGTPTNEKLFF.

V and J are TRBV30 and TRBJ2-1; D might be TRBD2 (6 bases). Trimming took off 4 bases at V and 4 bases at J, with 14 bases between the two ends. Germline CDR1 GTSNPN, CDR2 SVGIG (reference sequence). The CDR3 loop spans 14 amino acids. The CDR3 sequence is CAWTGLGPYNEQFF. The CDR3 DNA reads TGTGCCTGGACGGGACTCGGCCCTTACAATGAGCAGTTCTTC.

In its sample, this clonotype was seen many times. The chain recombines TRBV7-6 with TRBJ2-1; D is perhaps TRBD1 (5 bases). The V end was cut by 1 base, the J end by 0 bases, with 7 bases between. The CDR3 loop spans 15 amino acids. Per germline, CDR1 SGHVS and CDR2 FNYEAQ. CDR3 DNA sequence: TGTGCCAGCAGCTTAGAGGGGCGCTCCTACAATGAGCAGTTCTTC. Amino acid sequence: CASSLEGRSYNEQFF.